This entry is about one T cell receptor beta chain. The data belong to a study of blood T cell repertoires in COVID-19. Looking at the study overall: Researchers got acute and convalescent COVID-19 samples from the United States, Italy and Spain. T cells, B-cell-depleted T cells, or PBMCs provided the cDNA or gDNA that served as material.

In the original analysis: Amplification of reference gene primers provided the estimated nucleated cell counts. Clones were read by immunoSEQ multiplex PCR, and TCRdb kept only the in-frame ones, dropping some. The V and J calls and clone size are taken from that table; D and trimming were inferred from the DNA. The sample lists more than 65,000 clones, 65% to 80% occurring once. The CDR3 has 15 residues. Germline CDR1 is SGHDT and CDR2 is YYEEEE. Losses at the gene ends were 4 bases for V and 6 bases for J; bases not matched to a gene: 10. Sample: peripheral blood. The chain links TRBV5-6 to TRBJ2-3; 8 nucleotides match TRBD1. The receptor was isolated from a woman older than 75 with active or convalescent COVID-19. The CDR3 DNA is TGTGCCAGCAGCGGTGACAGGGGAGTCGGGGATACGCAGTATTTT. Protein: CASSGDRGVGDTQYF.